This is a list of T cell receptor beta chains from one sample in a study of control samples from healthy donors and cancer patients. Sequencing was performed with immunoSEQ multiplex PCR; in TCRdb, only in-frame clones are kept and a portion is missing. Here the sample spans almost 85,000 clones, approximately 80% being singletons. Sequenced: PBMCs. These receptors were taken from a man aged 55 to 70 with head and neck cancer. Both conserved end residues are part of each CDR3. The order of the fields is V gene, J gene, D gene, clone size, CDR3 DNA, CDR3 protein. The D gene is left open where the match is weak. Clone size, where shown, is once, few, many, or a class for clones that have expanded.

v_call: TRBV5-1; j_call: TRBJ2-2; d_call: .; clone_size: .; cdr3_nt: TGCGCCAGCAGGGGAGGCTCTCCCGGGGAGCTGTTTTTT; cdr3_aa: CASRGGSPGELFF
v_call: TRBV18; j_call: TRBJ1-5; d_call: .; clone_size: .; cdr3_nt: TGTGCCAGCTCACCACCGCACTCGGGGCCCCAGCATTTT; cdr3_aa: CASSPPHSGPQHF
v_call: TRBV19; j_call: TRBJ1-5; d_call: .; clone_size: .; cdr3_nt: TGTGCCAGTAGTATACTCAGGGGTCAGCCCCAGCATTTT; cdr3_aa: CASSILRGQPQHF
v_call: TRBV28; j_call: TRBJ2-1; d_call: .; clone_size: .; cdr3_nt: TGTGCCAGCAGTTTATCGGTGGGCGCCTACAATGAGCAGTTCTTC; cdr3_aa: CASSLSVGAYNEQFF
v_call: TRBV30; j_call: TRBJ2-3; d_call: .; clone_size: .; cdr3_nt: TGTGCCTGGAGTGGCGGAGATACGCAGTATTTT; cdr3_aa: CAWSGGDTQYF
v_call: TRBV5-1; j_call: TRBJ1-4; d_call: .; clone_size: .; cdr3_nt: TGCGCCAGCAGCTTCGGGGTGGGGGGCCCTAATGAAAAACTGTTTTTT; cdr3_aa: CASSFGVGGPNEKLFF
v_call: TRBV7-9; j_call: TRBJ2-2; d_call: TRBD1; clone_size: many; cdr3_nt: TGTGCCAGCAGCACACAGGGGGACACCGGGGAGCTGTTTTTT; cdr3_aa: CASSTQGDTGELFF
v_call: TRBV6-5; j_call: TRBJ1-1; d_call: .; clone_size: .; cdr3_nt: TGTGCCAGCACCCGACCGTCGGAGAACACTGAAGCTTTCTTT; cdr3_aa: CASTRPSENTEAFF
v_call: TRBV27; j_call: TRBJ2-7; d_call: TRBD1; clone_size: many; cdr3_nt: TGTGCCAGCAGCCCCCGCGGGACAGGGGTCTACGAGCAGTACTTC; cdr3_aa: CASSPRGTGVYEQYF
v_call: TRBV19; j_call: TRBJ2-5; d_call: .; clone_size: .; cdr3_nt: TGTGCCAGTAGTATAGATCTATTACAGGGACAAGAGACCCAGTACTTC; cdr3_aa: CASSIDLLQGQETQYF
v_call: TRBV6-5; j_call: TRBJ1-1; d_call: .; clone_size: many; cdr3_nt: TGTGCCAGCATTCTACCAGGCCAAGCTTTCTTT; cdr3_aa: CASILPGQAFF
v_call: TRBV2; j_call: TRBJ2-7; d_call: TRBD2; clone_size: .; cdr3_nt: TGTGCCAGCAGTGATTCTAGCGGGAGTTACGAGCAGTACTTC; cdr3_aa: CASSDSSGSYEQYF
v_call: TRBV5-4; j_call: TRBJ2-7; d_call: .; clone_size: once; cdr3_nt: TGTGCCAGCAGCTTGAACCCCAAGAGGGAATACGAGCAGTACTTC; cdr3_aa: CASSLNPKREYEQYF
v_call: TRBV6-6; j_call: TRBJ2-7; d_call: TRBD2; clone_size: .; cdr3_nt: TGTGCCAGCAGTGGACTAGCGGGAGGGTCCTACGAGCAGTACTTC; cdr3_aa: CASSGLAGGSYEQYF
v_call: TRBV5-6; j_call: TRBJ2-7; d_call: .; clone_size: .; cdr3_nt: TGTGCCAGCATCAAGAACTACGAGCAGTACTTC; cdr3_aa: CASIKNYEQYF
v_call: TRBV9; j_call: TRBJ1-5; d_call: .; clone_size: .; cdr3_nt: TGTGCCAGCAGCGCCGGGGGCCGGGATCAGCCCCAGCATTTT; cdr3_aa: CASSAGGRDQPQHF
v_call: TRBV12-3/TRBV12-4; j_call: TRBJ1-5; d_call: .; clone_size: few; cdr3_nt: TGTGCCAGCAGCGTGCATTCAGGGGCCCAGCATTTT; cdr3_aa: CASSVHSGAQHF
v_call: TRBV19; j_call: TRBJ2-7; d_call: .; clone_size: .; cdr3_nt: TGTGCCACCACCAAGGGGACCAGTTGGGGCTACGAGCAGTACTTC; cdr3_aa: CATTKGTSWGYEQYF
v_call: TRBV7-9; j_call: TRBJ2-7; d_call: .; clone_size: .; cdr3_nt: TGTGCCAGCAGTGAAAAGGCCTACGAGCAGTACTTC; cdr3_aa: CASSEKAYEQYF
v_call: TRBV5-8; j_call: TRBJ2-7; d_call: TRBD1; clone_size: few; cdr3_nt: TGTGCCAGCAGCATTGGGACAGACTACGAGCAGTACTTC; cdr3_aa: CASSIGTDYEQYF
v_call: TRBV28; j_call: TRBJ1-2; d_call: .; clone_size: .; cdr3_nt: TGTGCCAGCAGTTTGCGCTGGAATGGCTACACCTTC; cdr3_aa: CASSLRWNGYTF
v_call: TRBV27; j_call: TRBJ1-6; d_call: TRBD1; clone_size: .; cdr3_nt: TGTGCCAGCAGAGACGGGCACAGGGGGAATTCACCCCTCCACTTT; cdr3_aa: CASRDGHRGNSPLHF
v_call: TRBV28; j_call: TRBJ2-7; d_call: .; clone_size: .; cdr3_nt: TGTGCCAGCAGTAAGGGACCCTACGAGCAGTACTTC; cdr3_aa: CASSKGPYEQYF
v_call: TRBV2; j_call: TRBJ2-7; d_call: .; clone_size: .; cdr3_nt: TGTGCCAGCAGGGGTAGGGGCTACGAGCAGTACTTC; cdr3_aa: CASRGRGYEQYF
v_call: TRBV11-3; j_call: TRBJ2-1; d_call: .; clone_size: .; cdr3_nt: TGTGCCAGCAGCCGTTTGGCCTGGGGCCCGAGGTTCTTC; cdr3_aa: CASSRLAWGPRFF
v_call: TRBV5-1; j_call: TRBJ2-1; d_call: TRBD1; clone_size: .; cdr3_nt: TGCGCCAGCAGCTTGGAAGGGGGCTTCGGCAATGAGCAGTTCTTC; cdr3_aa: CASSLEGGFGNEQFF
v_call: TRBV5-6; j_call: TRBJ1-5; d_call: .; clone_size: .; cdr3_nt: TGTGCCAGCAGCCTGGGGTTTGGCAATCAGCCCCAGCATTTT; cdr3_aa: CASSLGFGNQPQHF
v_call: TRBV5-5; j_call: TRBJ1-5; d_call: .; clone_size: .; cdr3_nt: TGTGCCAGCAGCCCGTTTTTTGGAAGCAATCAGCCCCAGCATTTT; cdr3_aa: CASSPFFGSNQPQHF
v_call: TRBV7-2; j_call: TRBJ1-1; d_call: .; clone_size: .; cdr3_nt: TGTGCCAGCAGCCCGGGACTTAACACTGAAGCTTTCTTT; cdr3_aa: CASSPGLNTEAFF
v_call: TRBV18; j_call: TRBJ2-3; d_call: .; clone_size: .; cdr3_nt: TGTGCCAGCTCACCACTGGGCACAAGAGATACGCAGTATTTT; cdr3_aa: CASSPLGTRDTQYF
v_call: TRBV27; j_call: TRBJ2-4; d_call: .; clone_size: .; cdr3_nt: TGTGCCAGCAGTTTCATCCCCCCGGGGCTTGGAGCCAAAAACATTCAGTACTTC; cdr3_aa: CASSFIPPGLGAKNIQYF
v_call: TRBV6-1; j_call: TRBJ1-2; d_call: TRBD1; clone_size: many; cdr3_nt: TGTGCCAGCAGTGAACCGGGGGACAGGGCTACTAACTATGGCTACACCTTC; cdr3_aa: CASSEPGDRATNYGYTF
v_call: TRBV6-5; j_call: TRBJ2-1; d_call: .; clone_size: .; cdr3_nt: TGTGCCAGCAGCTCGGTCAGTGAGCAGTTCTTC; cdr3_aa: CASSSVSEQFF
v_call: TRBV18; j_call: TRBJ1-6; d_call: .; clone_size: .; cdr3_nt: TGTGCCAGCTCACTCCGGGGGACCAGTAATTCACCCCTCCACTTT; cdr3_aa: CASSLRGTSNSPLHF
v_call: TRBV15; j_call: TRBJ2-3; d_call: .; clone_size: .; cdr3_nt: TGTGCCACCAGCAGAGCCACAGATACGCAGTATTTT; cdr3_aa: CATSRATDTQYF
v_call: TRBV5-4; j_call: TRBJ1-1; d_call: .; clone_size: .; cdr3_nt: TGTGCCAGCAGCTCCTCGGGGAGGGGATTTGAAGCTTTCTTT; cdr3_aa: CASSSSGRGFEAFF
v_call: TRBV3-1/TRBV3-2; j_call: TRBJ2-7; d_call: TRBD2; clone_size: .; cdr3_nt: TGTGCCAGCAGCCAAACTAGCGGGACTATCTTATCTTCCTACGAGCAGTACTTC; cdr3_aa: CASSQTSGTILSSYEQYF
v_call: TRBV19; j_call: TRBJ2-7; d_call: TRBD1; clone_size: .; cdr3_nt: TGTGCCAGTAGTCTATTCACGGACAGGGGGCGACGATCCTACGAGCAGTACTTC; cdr3_aa: CASSLFTDRGRRSYEQYF
v_call: TRBV2; j_call: TRBJ2-1; d_call: TRBD2; clone_size: .; cdr3_nt: TGTGCCAGCAGGACCTCGGCGGGAGGGTACAATGAGCAGTTCTTC; cdr3_aa: CASRTSAGGYNEQFF
v_call: TRBV27; j_call: TRBJ2-3; d_call: .; clone_size: .; cdr3_nt: TGTGCCAGCAAACCGGGTAGCACAGATACGCAGTATTTT; cdr3_aa: CASKPGSTDTQYF
v_call: TRBV28; j_call: TRBJ1-6; d_call: .; clone_size: once; cdr3_nt: TGTGCCAGCATGTTAAGCTCCTATAATTCACCCCTCCACTTT; cdr3_aa: CASMLSSYNSPLHF
v_call: TRBV7-2; j_call: TRBJ1-4; d_call: .; clone_size: .; cdr3_nt: TGTGCCAGCAGCTTAGGCAGGGCTAATGAAAAACTGTTTTTT; cdr3_aa: CASSLGRANEKLFF
v_call: TRBV7-2; j_call: TRBJ2-5; d_call: .; clone_size: .; cdr3_nt: TGTGCCAGCAGCACGGACGAAGAGACCCAGTACTTC; cdr3_aa: CASSTDEETQYF
v_call: TRBV5-1; j_call: TRBJ2-3; d_call: TRBD2; clone_size: .; cdr3_nt: TGCGCCAGCAGCTTCTCGGGAGGATTCACAGATACGCAGTATTTT; cdr3_aa: CASSFSGGFTDTQYF
v_call: TRBV5-6; j_call: TRBJ1-2; d_call: .; clone_size: .; cdr3_nt: TGTGCCAGCAGCTTGTCAAGGCTTGGGGTGGGGTATGGCTACACCTTC; cdr3_aa: CASSLSRLGVGYGYTF
v_call: TRBV3-1/TRBV3-2; j_call: TRBJ1-1; d_call: .; clone_size: .; cdr3_nt: TGTGCCAGCGGTGACAGTCAAGAAGCTTTCTTT; cdr3_aa: CASGDSQEAFF
v_call: TRBV30; j_call: TRBJ2-1; d_call: .; clone_size: .; cdr3_nt: TGTGCCTGGAGTGTACTTGCATTTGGTGAGCAGTTCTTC; cdr3_aa: CAWSVLAFGEQFF
v_call: TRBV7-2; j_call: TRBJ2-7; d_call: .; clone_size: once; cdr3_nt: TGTGCCAGCAGCTCCGCGATTGGCAGCTCCTACGAGCAGTACTTC; cdr3_aa: CASSSAIGSSYEQYF
v_call: TRBV6-5; j_call: TRBJ2-1; d_call: TRBD2; clone_size: .; cdr3_nt: TGTGCCAGCAACGAACTGACTAGCGGAGACAATGAGCAGTTCTTC; cdr3_aa: CASNELTSGDNEQFF
v_call: TRBV5-1; j_call: TRBJ2-4; d_call: TRBD1; clone_size: .; cdr3_nt: TGCGCCAGCAGCCCAGGACAGGGAAACATTCAGTACTTC; cdr3_aa: CASSPGQGNIQYF
v_call: TRBV27; j_call: TRBJ1-4; d_call: .; clone_size: .; cdr3_nt: TGTGCCAGCAGTTTATACGCTGCAACTAATGAAAAACTGTTTTTT; cdr3_aa: CASSLYAATNEKLFF
v_call: TRBV12-5; j_call: TRBJ2-7; d_call: .; clone_size: few; cdr3_nt: TGTGCTAGTGGTTTGGTAGGTTACACCTACGAGCAGTACTTC; cdr3_aa: CASGLVGYTYEQYF